The 22 T cell receptor beta chains below all came from one sample that was sequenced in a study of T cell changes during pregnancy in multiple sclerosis. The repertoire was sequenced with immunoSEQ multiplex PCR; TCRdb's copy has only in-frame clones and lacks some. The sample shows 90,000 to 120,000 clones, under 95% of them seen only once. Specimen: peripheral blood, collected in the third trimester of pregnancy. Receptor source: a female donor in good health, enrolled as a control in a pregnancy study.

In its sample, this clone was seen once. The chain links TRBV7-8 to TRBJ1-2; D is perhaps TRBD1 (6 bases). There are 14 residues in the CDR3. CDR1 is SGHVS, CDR2 FQNEAQ, per germline. Trimming took off 3 bases at V and 4 bases at J, with 12 bases between the two ends. The CDR3 DNA reads TGTGCCAGCAGCTTTCAGGGGCGATCCTATGGCTACACCTTC. Its translation: CASSFQGRSYGYTF.

The chain couples TRBV10-3 to TRBJ2-7, with D unclear. Trimming pared 0 bases from V and 6 bases from J, leaving 9 bases between. The CDR3 is 13 residues long. From germline, CDR1 is ENHRY and CDR2 SYGVKD. Here the CDR3 reads CAISESTSGEQYF. CDR3 coding DNA: TGTGCCATCAGTGAGTCTACCTCCGGCGAGCAGTACTTC.

V is TRBV11-3 and J is TRBJ1-3; D remains unclear. V shed 1 base and J shed 0 bases, with 10 bases lying between them. The CDR3 runs to 16 residues. Germline V CDR1 and CDR2: SGHNT, YENEEA. CDR3 sequence: CASSLGVTSSGNTIYF. The CDR3 DNA reads TGTGCCAGCAGCTTAGGGGTGACAAGCTCTGGAAACACCATATATTTT. Filled out from reference TRBV11-3 and TRBJ1-3, the complete variable domain reads EAGVVQSPRYKIIEKKQPVAFWCNPISGHNTLYWYLQNLGQGPELLIRYENEEAVDDSQLPKDRFSAERLKGVDSTLKIQPAELGDSAVYLCASSLGVTSSGNTIYFGEGSWLTVV.

The chain is built from TRBV15 and TRBJ2-5; 10 bases fit TRBD1. Trimming took 4 bases from V and 3 from J; bases not matched to a gene: 8. Germline loops: CDR1 LNHNV, CDR2 YYDKDF (reference sequence). This CDR3 comprises 16 residues. The CDR3 coding sequence is TGTGCCACCAGCACCCCCCCGGGACAGGGGAAAGAGACCCAGTACTTC. Translation: CATSTPPGQGKETQYF.

The rearrangement links TRBV11-2 to TRBJ1-2, with D possibly TRBD1 on 6 matching bases. The CDR3 is 18 residues long. Trimming removed 3 bases from V and 8 bases from J, with 28 bases in between. CDR1 and CDR2 from the germline V gene are SGHAT and FQNNGV. CDR3 in amino acids: CASSFPIQGGLLAGGYTF. CDR3 bases: TGTGCCAGCAGCTTCCCCATACAGGGCGGATTGTTAGCGGGAGGCTACACCTTC. Full variable domain (missing parts from reference TRBV11-2 and TRBJ1-2): EAGVAQSPRYKIIEKRQSVAFWCNPISGHATLYWYQQILGQGPKLLIQFQNNGVVDDSQLPKDRFSAERLKGVDSTLKIQPAKLEDSAVYLCASSFPIQGGLLAGGYTFGSGTRLTVV.

The rearrangement uses TRBV30 and TRBJ1-6; the D gene is possibly TRBD1 (6 bases). Germline CDR1 GTSNPN, CDR2 SVGIG (reference sequence). CDR3 length: 17 residues. Deletions cut 1 base from V and 0 bases from J, with 13 bases between. CDR3 sequence (DNA): TGTGCCTGGAGTGAAGGGGGTAGGGGCTCCTATAATTCACCCCTCCACTTT. Its protein product is CAWSEGGRGSYNSPLHF.

The rearrangement uses TRBV12-5 and TRBJ2-2, with D perhaps TRBD2 (6 bases). With 1 base removed from V and 5 bases from J, the gap between germline ends came to 8 bases. CDR3 length: 14 amino acids. Germline lookup yields CDR1 LGHNT and CDR2 FRNRAP. The DNA for the CDR3 is TGTGCTAGTGGTTTGGCAGGAGGGACCGGGGAGCTGTTTTTT. It is translated as CASGLAGGTGELFF. Full variable domain (missing parts from reference TRBV12-5 and TRBJ2-2): DARVTQTPRHKVTEMGQEVTMRCQPILGHNTVFWYRQTMMQGLELLAYFRNRAPLDDSGMPKDRFSAEMPDATLATLKIQPSEPRDSAVYFCASGLAGGTGELFFGEGSRLTVL.

J is TRBJ1-1 and V is TRBV19; tentatively, D is TRBD1 (6 bases). Trimming pared 7 bases from V and 1 base from J, leaving 19 bases between. CDR1 is LNHDA, CDR2 SQIVND, per germline (reference sequence). There are 16 residues in the CDR3. The CDR3: CASTLLLGTPNTEAFF. In nucleotides, the CDR3 is TGTGCCAGTACTCTCCTCCTCGGGACACCGAACACTGAAGCTTTCTTT.

The chain recombines TRBV7-2 with TRBJ1-6; 7 bases align to TRBD1. The junction had 7 bases not matched to a gene; V was cut back by 5 bases and J by 3 bases. The CDR3 runs to 16 residues. Germline-derived CDR1 and CDR2 are SGHTA and FQGNSA. The CDR3 DNA follows: TGTGCCAGCAGCGATACCGGGACAGTCTATAATTCACCCCTCCACTTT. Protein: CASSDTGTVYNSPLHF.

This chain uses TRBV5-1 with TRBJ2-7; maybe TRBD1 (6 bases). The CDR3 extends over 15 amino acids. V lost 4 bases to trimming and J lost 3 bases, with 17 bases between them. Germline V CDR1 and CDR2: SGHRS, YFSETQ. The CDR3: CASSPAGQPSYEQYF. CDR3 sequence (DNA): TGCGCCAGCAGCCCCGCTGGACAGCCTAGCTACGAGCAGTACTTC.

This clone appeared a single time. This rearrangement joins TRBV19 to TRBJ2-7; D possibly corresponds to TRBD1 (6 bases). This CDR3 has 13 residues. In germline, CDR1 is LNHDA, CDR2 SQIVND (reference sequence). V was clipped by 5 bases and J by 0 bases, with 8 bases between them. The CDR3 loop is CASSWTASYEQYF. The CDR3 DNA sequence: TGTGCCAGTAGTTGGACAGCCTCCTACGAGCAGTACTTC.

The rearrangement joins TRBV11-2 to TRBJ2-7; TRBD1 matches at 9 bases. V lost 3 bases to trimming and J lost 2 bases; unmatched junction nucleotides: 2. CDR3 length: 14 amino acids. Germline V gene data show CDR1 as SGHAT and CDR2 as FQNNGV. In DNA form, the CDR3 reads TGTGCCAGCAGCTTTGGGACAGGGCCCTACGAGCAGTACTTC. This codes for CASSFGTGPYEQYF.

The rearrangement joins TRBV6-1 to TRBJ1-2, with no clear D. Germline V CDR1 and CDR2: MNHNS, SASEGT. The CDR3 is 13 amino acids. Trimming left V 8 bases short and J 1 base short, with 11 bases between. CDR3 region: CASLLGGNYGYTF. CDR3 DNA sequence: TGTGCCAGCTTACTCGGTGGTAACTATGGCTACACCTTC.

The rearrangement links TRBV4-2 to TRBJ2-6; D gene unclear. The germline V gene encodes CDR1 LGHNA and CDR2 YNFKEQ. The ends were cut back, 2 bases at V and 0 bases at J, with 8 bases in the middle. This CDR3 has 16 residues. CDR3 DNA: TGTGCCAGCAGCCAACCCCAGGCCTCTGGGGCCAACGTCCTGACTTTC. Protein sequence: CASSQPQASGANVLTF.

The J gene is TRBJ1-2, the V gene TRBV19; the D gene is possibly TRBD1 (5 bases). The V and J ends lost 5 bases and 3 bases respectively, with 13 bases between them. CDR3 size: 14 residues. The germline V gene encodes CDR1 LNHDA and CDR2 SQIVND (reference sequence). CDR3 bases: TGTGCCAGTAGTTCGCAGGGTTCCTACTATGGCTACACCTTC. Its protein is CASSSQGSYYGYTF.

The V gene is TRBV6-6, the J gene TRBJ1-5, with D perhaps matching TRBD1 (5 bases). The CDR3 is 14 residues long. Germline values: CDR1 MNHNY, CDR2 SVGAGI (reference sequence). Deletions cut 5 bases from V and 1 base from J, with 9 bases between. The CDR3 DNA reads as TGTGCCAGCAGTCGAGACAGCAGCAATCAGCCCCAGCATTTT. It translates to CASSRDSSNQPQHF.

The rearrangement uses TRBV16 and TRBJ1-1; D possibly corresponds to TRBD1 (6 bases). The CDR3 has 16 amino acids. The germline V and J ends were trimmed by 6 bases and 1 base, with 18 bases remaining between them. CDR1 is KGHSY, CDR2 FQNENV, per germline. The CDR3 nucleotides are TGTGCCAGCAGTCCTGTCTCTCCGGGACAGAACACTGAAGCTTTCTTT. This codes for CASSPVSPGQNTEAFF.

The chain couples TRBV10-3 to TRBJ2-7; 8 bases align to TRBD1. The ends lost 5 bases at V and 5 bases at J; junction bases unmatched: 8. CDR1 and CDR2 from the germline V gene are ENHRY and SYGVKD. The CDR3 runs 14 residues. In nucleotides, the CDR3 is TGTGCCATCAGTAGTGACAGGGGTCAACACGAGCAGTACTTC. Translation: CAISSDRGQHEQYF.

This clone occurred many times. The chain has TRBV4-2 and TRBJ2-2, with 8 bases fitting TRBD1. Germline loops: CDR1 LGHNA, CDR2 YNFKEQ. This CDR3 contains 13 residues. After removal of 6 bases from V and 3 bases from J, the junction contained 0 bases not matched to a gene. The CDR3, as DNA: TGTGCCAGCAGGGACAGGGACACCGGGGAGCTGTTTTTT. The encoded protein is CASRDRDTGELFF.

The chain employs TRBV9 and TRBJ1-1; 8 nucleotides align to TRBD1. This CDR3 contains 14 residues. Per the germline V gene, CDR1 is SGDLS and CDR2 is YYNGEE. V shed 5 bases, J shed 2 bases, and the junction held 5 bases outside the gene matches. The CDR3 region has the DNA TGTGCCAGCAGTCTGACAGGGGAAAACACTGAAGCTTTCTTT. This codes for CASSLTGENTEAFF.

This chain connects TRBV25-1 to TRBJ2-5; a possible D gene is TRBD2 (6 bases). The CDR3 runs to 15 residues. Trimming took 1 base from V and 0 from J, leaving 9 bases between them. CDR1 and CDR2 (germline): MGHDK, SYGVNS. CDR3 amino acids: CASSEWLANQETQYF. The CDR3 DNA follows: TGTGCCAGCAGTGAATGGCTAGCGAACCAAGAGACCCAGTACTTC.

The chain carries TRBV18 and TRBJ2-7, with D tentatively TRBD2 (5 bases). Germline CDR1 is KGHSH and CDR2 is LQKENI. V lost 3 bases and J 5 bases, leaving 14 bases between the germline ends. The CDR3 is 14 amino acids. CDR3 DNA: TGTGCCAGCTCACCTCCAGGACTGGGTAACGAGCAGTACTTC. Translated, it gives CASSPPGLGNEQYF.